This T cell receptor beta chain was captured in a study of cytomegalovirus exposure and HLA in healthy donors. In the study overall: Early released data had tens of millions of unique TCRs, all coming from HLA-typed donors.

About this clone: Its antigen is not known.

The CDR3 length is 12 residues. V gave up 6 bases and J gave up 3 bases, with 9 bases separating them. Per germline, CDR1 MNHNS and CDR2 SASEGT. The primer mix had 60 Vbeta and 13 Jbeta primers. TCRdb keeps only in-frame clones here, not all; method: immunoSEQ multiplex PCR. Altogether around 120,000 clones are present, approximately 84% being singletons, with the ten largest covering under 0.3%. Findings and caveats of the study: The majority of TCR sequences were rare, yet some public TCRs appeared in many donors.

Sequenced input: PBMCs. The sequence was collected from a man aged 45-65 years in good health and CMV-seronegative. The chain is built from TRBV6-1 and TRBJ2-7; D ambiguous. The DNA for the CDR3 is TGTGCCAGCAGCCGAACAGACTACGAGCAGTACTTC. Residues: CASSRTDYEQYF.